The source of this T cell receptor (beta chain) is a study of blood T cell repertoires in COVID-19. The V end was cut by 3 bases, the J end by 8 bases, with 7 bases between. CDR1 and CDR2 from the germline V gene are DFQATT and SNEGSKA (reference sequence). The CDR3 extends over 11 amino acids. Method: immunoSEQ multiplex PCR; TCRdb's copy keeps in-frame clones and lacks some. The data hold 110,000 or so clones, with approximately 81% observed a single time. The sequencing input was peripheral blood. This TCR derives from a man aged 50-60 years with acute or convalescent COVID-19. V usage is TRBV20-1 and J usage is TRBJ1-4; D not resolved. The CDR3 DNA reads TGCAGTGCTAGCCCGGGGGAAAAACTGTTTTTT. Its translation is CSASPGEKLFF.